Listed here is a single T cell receptor (beta chain). The antigen remains unidentified. This sample was included in a study of T cells in pancreatic ductal adenocarcinoma. General study points: Tumor and blood clonality did not differ significantly, about 0.12 versus 0.079. Enrichment of CD45RO+ effector over naive T cells in tumors may bias clonality.

CDR1 is KGHSH and CDR2 is LQKENI in the germline V gene. This CDR3 is 14 amino acids long. Trimming stripped 4 bases from V and 0 bases from J, with 7 bases between. Selected pancreatic ductal adenocarcinoma patients had undergone surgery without neoadjuvant therapy. Here immunoSEQ multiplex PCR was the method, and the copy in TCRdb shows in-frame clones only, minus some. The sample consists of 15,000 to 20,000 clones, around nine tenths of them appearing once. The sequenced material came from PBMCs. V gene TRBV18 combines with J gene TRBJ1-5; D is perhaps TRBD1 (5 bases). This clonotype originated in a human donor with pancreatic ductal adenocarcinoma. This CDR3 is CASSQGYSNQPQHF. The CDR3 bases are TGTGCCAGCTCACAGGGGTATAGCAATCAGCCCCAGCATTTT.